This T cell receptor (beta chain) came from a study of blood T cell repertoires in COVID-19. Study background: T cells, B-cell-depleted T cells, or PBMCs provided the cDNA or gDNA that served as material.

CDR1 is SQVTM and CDR2 is ANQGSEA in the germline V gene. After removal of 4 bases from V and 3 bases from J, the junction contained 6 bases not matched to a gene. The CDR3 has 17 amino acids. The protocol was immunoSEQ multiplex PCR, while the TCRdb copy is restricted to in-frame clones and leaves out a portion. The table includes hundreds of thousands of clones, 65% to 90% detected once. The rearrangement joins TRBV29-1 to TRBJ2-1; 16 positions match TRBD2. This TCR was sampled from a man aged 25-45 years who had recovered from COVID-19. The specimen sequenced was PBMCs or T cells enriched from blood (not recorded which). The CDR3 sequence is CSVGGTSGRGIYNEQFF. CDR3 in DNA: TGCAGCGTTGGGGGGACTAGCGGGAGGGGAATCTACAATGAGCAGTTCTTC.